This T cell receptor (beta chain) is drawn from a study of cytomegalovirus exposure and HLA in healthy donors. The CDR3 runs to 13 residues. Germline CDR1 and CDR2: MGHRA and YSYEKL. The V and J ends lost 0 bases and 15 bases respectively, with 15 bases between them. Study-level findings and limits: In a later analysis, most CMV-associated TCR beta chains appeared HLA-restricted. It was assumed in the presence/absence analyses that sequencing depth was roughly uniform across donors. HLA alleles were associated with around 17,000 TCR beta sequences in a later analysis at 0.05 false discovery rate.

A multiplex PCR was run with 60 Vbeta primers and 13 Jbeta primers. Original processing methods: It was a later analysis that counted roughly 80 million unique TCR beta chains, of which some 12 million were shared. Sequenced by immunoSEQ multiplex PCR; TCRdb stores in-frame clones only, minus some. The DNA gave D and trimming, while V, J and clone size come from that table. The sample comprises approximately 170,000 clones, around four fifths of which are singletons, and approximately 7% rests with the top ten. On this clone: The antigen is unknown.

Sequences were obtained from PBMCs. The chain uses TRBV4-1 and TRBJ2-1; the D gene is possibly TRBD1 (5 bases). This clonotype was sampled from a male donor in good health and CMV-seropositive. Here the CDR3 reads CASSQDWGKTGFF. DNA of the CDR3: TGCGCCAGCAGCCAAGATTGGGGCAAAACGGGGTTCTTC.